These T cell receptor beta chains were read from a single sample in a study of human T cells and chemical hapten exposure. TCRdb reprocessed the RACE reads with MiXCR, giving one entry per CDR3 protein. The data contain about 260,000 distinct CDR3 sequences, roughly 8.9% of them singletons. Specimen: whole blood, collected in connection with sensitization to the hapten diphenylcyclopropenone (DPC). These TCRs come from a woman aged 40-49 years with alopecia areata. Some clones in this sample may be carry-over from other donors' samples. The CDR3 runs from the conserved cysteine through the conserved F or W. A D gene is named only where the DNA matches it firmly. Expanded clones get a size class; other rows say once, few or many, or leave the size out.

clone_size d_call j_call v_call cdr3_aa cdr3_nt
- - TRBJ2-3 TRBV7-3 CASSLSGTTDTQYF TGTGCCAGCAGCTTAAGCGGCACAACAGATACGCAGTATTTT
few - TRBJ2-5 TRBV6-2/TRBV6-3 CASSYGTAGLTQYF TGTGCCAGCAGTTACGGGACGGCAGGTCTGACCCAGTACTTC
few - TRBJ2-3 TRBV19 CASSTSPDRRHSTDTQYF TGTGCCAGTAGTACATCCCCCGACAGGAGGCATAGCACAGATACGCAGTATTTT
many - TRBJ2-3 TRBV7-2 CASSLGSGTDTQYF TGTGCCAGCAGCTTAGGGAGCGGCACAGATACGCAGTATTTT
- TRBD2 TRBJ2-5 TRBV9 CASSTSPAGGDETQYF TGTGCCAGCAGCACCAGCCCAGCGGGAGGAGATGAGACCCAGTACTTC
- - TRBJ2-1 TRBV6-2/TRBV6-3 CASGKAGRNNEQFF TGTGCCAGCGGTAAAGCGGGCCGGAACAATGAGCAGTTCTTC
many TRBD1 TRBJ2-5 TRBV7-2 CASSLQGEETQYF TGTGCCAGCAGCTTACAGGGGGAAGAGACCCAGTACTTC
- - TRBJ2-3 TRBV29-1 CSVESQGNPTDTQYF TGCAGCGTTGAATCCCAGGGGAATCCCACAGATACGCAGTATTTT
- - TRBJ1-1 TRBV12-3/TRBV12-4 CASSIGQLGNTEAFF TGTGCCAGCAGTATAGGACAGCTGGGGAACACTGAAGCTTTCTTT
many - TRBJ2-7 TRBV6-6 CASRWTESSYEQYF TGTGCCAGCAGATGGACGGAAAGCTCCTACGAGCAGTACTTC
few - TRBJ1-2 TRBV20-1 CSAKPSGDYGYTF TGCAGTGCTAAGCCCTCAGGGGACTATGGCTACACCTTC
few - TRBJ1-4 TRBV5-1 CASSSPSGPEKLFF TGCGCCAGCAGCTCTCCTTCGGGTCCCGAAAAACTGTTTTTT
many TRBD2 TRBJ2-7 TRBV11-1 CASSLLAGLSSYEQYF TGTGCCAGCAGCTTACTAGCGGGCCTTAGCTCCTACGAGCAGTACTTC
- - TRBJ1-4 TRBV7-8 CASSPSGQYEKLFF TGTGCCAGCAGCCCGAGCGGGCAATATGAAAAACTGTTTTTT
- - TRBJ1-4 TRBV7-8 CASSWGTTNEKLFF TGTGCCAGCAGCTGGGGGACAACTAATGAAAAACTGTTTTTT
- - TRBJ2-3 TRBV28 CASRPERSSIDTQYF TGTGCCAGCAGACCAGAGCGGAGCAGTATAGATACGCAGTATTTT
- TRBD2 TRBJ2-1 TRBV3-1 CASSPTRLAGEQFF TGTGCCAGCAGCCCAACCCGACTAGCCGGTGAGCAGTTCTTC
few TRBD1 TRBJ1-6 TRBV13 CASSLSPGQNSPLHF TGTGCCAGCAGCTTGTCCCCGGGACAGAATTCACCCCTCCACTTT
- - TRBJ2-1 TRBV6-1 CASILSYGNEQFF TGTGCCAGCATATTATCCTACGGAAATGAGCAGTTCTTC
- - TRBJ2-7 TRBV4-1 CASSQLGTVRYEQYF TGCGCCAGCAGCCAGCTCGGGACCGTCAGGTACGAGCAGTACTTC
- TRBD1 TRBJ2-7 TRBV25-1 CASSVGTGPYEQYF TGTGCCAGCAGTGTCGGGACAGGGCCCTACGAGCAGTACTTC
- TRBD1 TRBJ2-7 TRBV6-2/TRBV6-3 CASNLGQGRNEQYF TGTGCCAGCAACCTGGGACAGGGGAGGAACGAGCAGTACTTC
few - TRBJ1-5 TRBV28 CASRGGNQPQHF TGTGCCAGCAGGGGGGGCAATCAGCCCCAGCATTTT
- - TRBJ2-1 TRBV10-3 CATAPGPTNEQFF TGTGCCACCGCCCCGGGACCTACGAATGAGCAGTTCTTC
many TRBD1 TRBJ1-2 TRBV7-2 CASSGDRGGYGYTF TGTGCCAGCAGCGGGGACAGGGGAGGCTATGGCTACACCTTC
few - TRBJ2-5 TRBV28 CASGTPQETQYF TGTGCCAGCGGGACACCTCAAGAGACCCAGTACTTC
many TRBD1 TRBJ1-5 TRBV7-2 CASSRQGGQPQHF TGTGCCAGCAGCCGACAGGGCGGACAGCCCCAGCATTTT
many TRBD1 TRBJ1-5 TRBV29-1 CSARQGEDQPQHF TGCAGCGCAAGACAGGGGGAGGATCAGCCCCAGCATTTT
few - TRBJ2-1 TRBV5-1 CASSLADSVVNEQFF TGCGCCAGCAGCTTGGCCGACAGCGTAGTCAATGAGCAGTTCTTC
few TRBD2 TRBJ2-1 TRBV4-3 CASSRVASGSYEQFF TGCGCCAGCAGCCGAGTTGCTAGCGGGAGCTATGAGCAGTTCTTC
many TRBD1 TRBJ1-3 TRBV9 CASSTTGGAGNTIYF TGTGCCAGCAGCACTACAGGGGGCGCGGGAAACACCATATATTTT
- - TRBJ1-1 TRBV28 CASSSRPGPHRWNTEAFF TGTGCCAGCAGTTCTCGTCCGGGACCCCATCGGTGGAACACTGAAGCTTTCTTT
- TRBD2 TRBJ2-3 TRBV7-2 CASSLAAGGDTQYF TGTGCCAGCAGCTTAGCAGCGGGAGGGGATACGCAGTATTTT
- - TRBJ2-5 TRBV6-5 CASSAGRQETQYF TGTGCCAGCAGTGCGGGCCGTCAAGAGACCCAGTACTTC
many - TRBJ1-5 TRBV12-3/TRBV12-4 CASSFSGGNQPQHF TGTGCCAGCAGTTTCTCGGGGGGCAATCAGCCCCAGCATTTT
few - TRBJ2-3 TRBV7-9 CASSVFQYTDTQYF TGTGCCAGCAGCGTCTTCCAGTACACAGATACGCAGTATTTT
- TRBD2 TRBJ2-1 TRBV24-1 CATSDPRPSGNPNEQFF TGTGCCACCAGTGATCCTCGTCCTAGCGGGAACCCCAATGAGCAGTTCTTC
- TRBD1 TRBJ2-7 TRBV28 CASSSAGQGYEQYF TGTGCCAGCAGTTCGGCGGGACAGGGCTACGAGCAGTACTTC
many TRBD1 TRBJ2-7 TRBV6-5 CASRRATGPAYEQYF TGTGCCAGCAGGAGAGCGACAGGGCCGGCCTACGAGCAGTACTTC
few - TRBJ2-4 TRBV5-1 CASSLENIQYF TGCGCCAGCAGCTTGGAAAACATTCAGTACTTC
- TRBD2 TRBJ2-7 TRBV5-1 CASSSQAGGPLEQYF TGCGCCAGCAGCTCCCAAGCGGGAGGGCCCCTCGAGCAGTACTTC
few - TRBJ2-6 TRBV7-3 CASSPTQGNVLTF TGTGCCAGCAGCCCGACTCAGGGCAACGTCCTGACTTTC
many TRBD1 TRBJ1-2 TRBV28 CASTRDRANGYTF TGTGCCAGCACCCGGGACAGGGCTAATGGCTACACCTTC
- - TRBJ1-4 TRBV4-2 CASSQVSFPAGDGKLFF TGTGCCAGCAGCCAAGTAAGTTTCCCTGCCGGTGACGGAAAACTGTTTTTT
few TRBD1 TRBJ2-7 TRBV5-1 CASSRSGGDEQYF TGCGCCAGCAGCCGGTCAGGGGGCGACGAGCAGTACTTC
many - TRBJ1-1 TRBV5-5 CASSSVGTVRTEAFF TGTGCCAGCAGCTCCGTAGGCACAGTCCGCACTGAAGCTTTCTTT
- - TRBJ2-7 TRBV6-5 CASRETGSSYEQYF TGTGCCAGCAGGGAGACAGGCAGCTCCTACGAGCAGTACTTC
few - TRBJ1-6 TRBV9 CASSVEGAVNSPLHF TGTGCCAGCAGCGTAGAAGGGGCGGTAAATTCACCCCTCCACTTT
- TRBD1 TRBJ2-3 TRBV7-9 CASSSGDRALVNTQYF TGTGCCAGCAGCTCTGGGGACAGGGCCCTTGTGAATACGCAGTATTTT